This TCR beta chain came from a study of blood T cell repertoires in COVID-19. Across the study: Collection of acute and convalescent COVID-19 samples took place in the United States, Italy and Spain. From T cells, B-cell-depleted T cells, or PBMCs came the material, which was cDNA or gDNA.

This CDR3 is built from 13 residues. The germline V and J ends were trimmed by 2 bases and 2 bases, with 10 bases remaining between them. Germline CDR1 and CDR2: GTSNPN and SVGIG (reference sequence). Methods used by the authors: By means of reference gene primer amplification, nucleated cell counts were estimated. Generated by immunoSEQ multiplex PCR, the TCRdb table keeps only in-frame clones and is missing some. V, J and clone size were drawn from that table, and D and trimming were deduced from the DNA. The table records 10,000 or so clones, about 80% of them present only once. The sequence came from a human donor in a cohort sampled during active COVID-19. The specimen was peripheral blood. The V and J genes are TRBV30 and TRBJ2-7, with D possibly TRBD1 on 5 matching bases. CDR3 sequence (DNA): TGTGCCTGGAGTTGGGCAGGGCCCTACGAGCAGTACTTC. Protein: CAWSWAGPYEQYF.